The 29 T cell receptor beta chains in this list originate from one sample, sequenced in a study of shared clonotypes between healthy human individuals. Produced via immunoSEQ multiplex PCR; TCRdb's table is partial and in-frame only. The table includes about 2 million clones, roughly 94% detected once. Only CD45RO-negative cells positively selected for CCR7 counted as naive CD8 cells, so terminally differentiated effector memory CD45RA+ cells were excluded. The sequenced material came from naive CD8+ T cells sorted from blood. These receptors all come from a man between 18 and 29 years old in good health.

The chain uses TRBV4-1 and TRBJ2-5; 9 nucleotides agree with TRBD2. This CDR3 has 15 residues. The V gene's germline CDR1 is MGHRA and CDR2 YSYEKL. V gave up 1 base and J gave up 5 bases; unmatched junction bases: 5. The CDR3 nucleotides are TGCGCCAGCAGCCAAGCCGGCGGGGGGGCGGAGACCCAGTACTTC. It codes for CASSQAGGGAETQYF.

This clone was recorded a few times. V gene TRBV4-1 combines with J gene TRBJ1-2; D call uncertain. The germline CDR1 and CDR2 sequences are MGHRA and YSYEKL. The CDR3 runs to 14 residues. Trimming removed 4 bases at V and 2 bases at J, with 11 bases between. DNA of the CDR3: TGCGCCAGCAGCCCCGTAGGCGGCAACTATGGCTACACCTTC. Its translation is CASSPVGGNYGYTF.

This clone was detected only a few times. This chain uses TRBV4-2 with TRBJ1-1; the match to TRBD1 covers 11 bases. V lost 4 bases and J lost 6; bases outside the gene matches: 7. The CDR3 extends over 15 amino acids. CDR1 and CDR2 from the germline V gene are LGHNA and YNFKEQ. The CDR3 sequence: CASSPGTGGSAEAFF. CDR3 nucleotides: TGTGCCAGCAGCCCCGGGACAGGGGGGTCGGCTGAAGCTTTCTTT.

The chain employs TRBV30 and TRBJ1-1; TRBD1 matches at 8 bases. The CDR3 totals 15 residues. With V trimmed by 3 bases and J by 4 bases, 10 bases remained unmatched. Per the germline V gene, CDR1 is GTSNPN and CDR2 is SVGIG (reference sequence). The CDR3 reads CAWSLGQGALTEAFF. DNA for the CDR3: TGTGCCTGGAGCTTGGGTCAGGGGGCGCTCACTGAAGCTTTCTTT.

CDR3 sequence reads: CASSWAGEVYEQYF. The CDR3 DNA follows: TGTGCCAGCAGTTGGGCAGGGGAGGTGTACGAGCAGTACTTC. The chain recombines TRBV13 with TRBJ2-7; D may correspond to TRBD1 or TRBD2 (6 bases each). This CDR3 region has 14 residues. V was cut by 6 bases and J by 4 bases, with 16 bases left in between. Germline V gene sequence: CDR1 PRHDT, CDR2 FYEKMQ (reference sequence).

The V call is TRBV27, the J call TRBJ2-1; D possibly corresponds to TRBD2 (5 bases). Trimming stripped 3 bases from V and 2 bases from J, with 20 bases between. CDR3 size: 18 residues. CDR1 and CDR2 from the germline V gene are MNHEY and SMNVEV (reference sequence). CDR3 sequence reads: CASSFLGVSELTYNEQFF. CDR3 DNA sequence: TGTGCCAGCAGTTTTTTGGGCGTTAGCGAGCTAACCTACAATGAGCAGTTCTTC.

This clone came up once. The chain is built from TRBV10-3 and TRBJ2-1; 8 positions match TRBD2. Trimming took 3 bases from V and 9 from J; bases not matched to a gene: 7. CDR3 size: 14 residues. Germline V gives CDR1 ENHRY, CDR2 SYGVKD. The CDR3 reads CAISEPGGPFEQFF. CDR3 in DNA: TGTGCCATCAGTGAACCGGGAGGGCCTTTTGAGCAGTTCTTC.

The chain joins TRBV27 to TRBJ1-2; D might be TRBD1 (5 bases). Germline V CDR1 and CDR2: MNHEY, SMNVEV (reference sequence). V was clipped by 6 bases and J by 1 base, with 12 bases between them. This CDR3 has 14 residues. The CDR3 sequence: CASRPPGGNYGYTF. The CDR3 DNA reads as TGTGCCAGCAGACCCCCGGGGGGTAACTATGGCTACACCTTC.

V usage is TRBV27 and J usage is TRBJ2-5; TRBD2 matches 13 bases. V dropped 3 bases and J dropped 0; count of bases not matched to a gene: 4. Germline-derived CDR1 and CDR2 are MNHEY and SMNVEV (reference sequence). This CDR3 has 17 residues. The CDR3 DNA reads as TGTGCCAGCAGTTTCTTGACTAGCGGGGGGAACCAAGAGACCCAGTACTTC. Translating gives CASSFLTSGGNQETQYF.

The DNA of the CDR3 is TGTGCCTGGAGTATTGGACAGGGTGGGTACGAGCAGTACTTC. Its translation is CAWSIGQGGYEQYF. The chain links TRBV30 to TRBJ2-7, with 8 bases matching TRBD1. Trimming took 2 bases from V and 4 from J; bases not matched to a gene: 7. The CDR3 loop spans 14 amino acids. Germline V lookup: CDR1 GTSNPN, CDR2 SVGIG (reference sequence).

This sequence joins TRBV27 and TRBJ1-1; 10 bases align to TRBD1. Germline V gene lookup returns CDR1 MNHEY and CDR2 SMNVEV (reference sequence). This CDR3 is built from 16 residues. The V and J ends lost 3 bases and 5 bases, in that order; junction bases with no gene match: 9. The CDR3 nucleotides are TGTGCCAGCAGTTTCCTGAAGAGGACAGGGGGGACTGAAGCTTTCTTT. It specifies CASSFLKRTGGTEAFF.

The chain's CDR3 is CASSLWGARTGELFF. The CDR3 DNA follows: TGTGCCAGCAGCTTGTGGGGGGCCCGGACCGGGGAGCTGTTTTTT. The rearrangement joins TRBV5-6 to TRBJ2-2, with D perhaps given as TRBD1 or TRBD2 (6 bases each). CDR1 and CDR2 (germline): SGHDT, YYEEEE. Between the trimmed V and J ends, which lost 1 base and 5 bases, there was a span of 12 bases. This CDR3 is built from 15 residues. The variable domain in full, completed from reference TRBV5-6 and TRBJ2-2, reads DAGVTQSPTHLIKTRGQQVTLRCSPKSGHDTVSWYQQALGQGPQFIFQYYEEEERQRGNFPDRFSGHQFPNYSSELNVNALLLGDSALYLCASSLWGARTGELFFGEGSRLTVL.

The chain couples TRBV29-1 to TRBJ1-2; maybe TRBD1 (5 bases). Germline V gene lookup returns CDR1 SQVTM and CDR2 ANQGSEA. Trimming left V 0 bases short and J 5 bases short, with 22 bases between. This CDR3 has 17 amino acids. CDR3 coding DNA: TGCAGCGTTGAAGATCGCGAAGGGGCGCTGGCTTTTTATGGCTACACCTTC. Amino acid sequence: CSVEDREGALAFYGYTF. The whole variable domain, remainder taken from reference TRBV29-1 and TRBJ1-2, is SAVISQKPSRDICQRGTSLTIQCQVDSQVTMMFWYRQQPGQSLTLIATANQGSEATYESGFVIDKFPISRPNLTFSTLTVSNMSPEDSSIYLCSVEDREGALAFYGYTFGSGTRLTVV.

The CDR3 reads CASSEAAATGNTIYF. The CDR3 DNA reads as TGTGCCAGCAGTGAAGCAGCAGCTACGGGAAACACCATATATTTT. V is TRBV2 and J is TRBJ1-3; D is uncertain. Per the germline V gene, CDR1 is SNHLY and CDR2 is FYNNEI. V lost 0 bases and J lost 4, with 10 bases in between. This CDR3 has 15 residues.

This chain joins TRBV28 and TRBJ1-1; no clear D gene. V was clipped by 10 bases and J by 1 base, with 19 bases between them. This CDR3 has 15 residues. Germline V gives CDR1 MDHEN, CDR2 SYDVKM. This CDR3 is CATRGDGERNTEAFF. For the CDR3, the DNA is TGTGCCACCCGAGGCGACGGGGAACGGAACACTGAAGCTTTCTTT.

On this clone: Other DNA sequences of this sample code for an identical CDR3. This chain links TRBV27 with TRBJ2-5, with 11 bases identical to TRBD2. The V segment lost 6 bases and the J segment 4 bases; nucleotides outside the gene matches: 4. Germline CDR1 is MNHEY and CDR2 is SMNVEV (reference sequence). This CDR3 contains 14 residues. The CDR3 DNA reads TGTGCCAGCAGCCCTGGACTAGCGGGAGAGACCCAGTACTTC. It specifies CASSPGLAGETQYF.

The chain recombines TRBV7-8 with TRBJ2-1; D remains ambiguous. Per germline, CDR1 SGHVS and CDR2 FQNEAQ. The V gene lost 1 base and the J gene lost 1 base, with 11 bases spanning the gap. The CDR3 length is 16 residues. For the CDR3, the DNA is TGTGCCAGCAGCTTAGGAATACCTCCATCCTACAATGAGCAGTTCTTC. Translated: CASSLGIPPSYNEQFF.

The gene calls are TRBV30 and TRBJ1-5; D uncertain. The CDR3 extends over 17 amino acids. V was shortened by 0 bases and J by 6 bases, with 21 bases between the two germline ends. Germline V gene sequence: CDR1 GTSNPN, CDR2 SVGIG (reference sequence). This CDR3 reads CAWSVSLGGVFSQPQHF. DNA of the CDR3: TGTGCCTGGAGTGTCTCCCTCGGCGGGGTTTTTAGTCAGCCCCAGCATTTT.

The V gene is TRBV1, the J gene TRBJ2-2; TRBD2 reflects the table's D call only, with no check against the DNA. TRBV1 is tagged as a pseudogene. There are 15 residues in the CDR3. CDR3 nucleotide sequence: TGCACCAGCACCGACTTTCCCGCAAGCCCCGAGGAGCTGTTTTTT. Its protein product is CTSTDFPASPEELFF.

As for this clone: Other DNA sequences from this sample encode an identical CDR3 as well. This chain uses TRBV4-1 with TRBJ2-7; the D gene is possibly TRBD2 (5 bases). Looked up from germline, CDR1 is MGHRA and CDR2 is YSYEKL. V lost 3 bases to trimming and J lost 6 bases, with 9 bases between them. The CDR3 has 12 amino acids. Written as DNA, the CDR3 is TGCGCCAGCAGCCAGGAGGCTAGCGAGCAGTACTTC. Amino acid sequence: CASSQEASEQYF.

V is TRBV20-1 and J is TRBJ2-1; D is ambiguous. This CDR3 contains 11 residues. V gave up 0 bases and J gave up 13 bases, with 10 bases separating them. From germline, CDR1 is DFQATT and CDR2 SNEGSKA (reference sequence). The CDR3 sequence: CSARDDPRQFF. CDR3 DNA: TGCAGTGCTAGAGACGACCCCCGCCAGTTCTTC.

The V call is TRBV5-1, the J call TRBJ2-2; the D is unclear. The germline V gene has CDR1 SGHRS and CDR2 YFSETQ. The CDR3 loop spans 16 amino acids. V was shortened by 0 bases and J by 4 bases, with 13 bases between the two germline ends. The CDR3 nucleotides are TGCGCCAGCAGCTTGGTCTCGATGGAAGGCACCGGGGAGCTGTTTTTT. This gives the protein CASSLVSMEGTGELFF.

V usage is TRBV27 and J usage is TRBJ2-7; TRBD2 agrees at 11 bases. This CDR3 comprises 16 residues. Germline CDR1 is MNHEY and CDR2 is SMNVEV (reference sequence). The V segment lost 5 bases and the J segment 7 bases; nucleotides outside the gene matches: 13. In nucleotides, the CDR3 is TGTGCCAGCAGTCCAGAGGCTAGCGGGAGGTTAGGGGAGCAGTACTTC. Amino acids: CASSPEASGRLGEQYF.

This sequence joins TRBV5-1 and TRBJ1-1; 7 bases map to TRBD1. J was trimmed by 1 base and V by 5 bases; bases with no gene match: 5. Germline V CDR1 and CDR2: SGHRS, YFSETQ. The CDR3 sequence is 14 residues long. CDR3 in amino acids: CASRFSGGNTEAFF. The CDR3 bases are TGCGCCAGCAGATTCTCAGGGGGGAACACTGAAGCTTTCTTT.

V and J are TRBV7-6 and TRBJ2-5; 7 nucleotides match TRBD1. Germline V gene data show CDR1 as SGHVS and CDR2 as FNYEAQ. Trimming took 0 bases from V and 4 from J; bases not matched to a gene: 5. The CDR3 totals 15 residues. The CDR3 here is CASSLAGTDGETQYF. The CDR3 nucleotides are TGTGCCAGCAGCTTAGCAGGGACAGACGGAGAGACCCAGTACTTC. The full variable domain, its missing parts supplied by reference TRBV7-6 and TRBJ2-5, is GAGVSQSPRYKVTKRGQDVALRCDPISGHVSLYWYRQALGQGPEFLTYFNYEAQQDKSGLPNDRFSAERPEGSISTLTIQRTEQRDSAMYRCASSLAGTDGETQYFGPGTRLLVL.

The V and J genes are TRBV19 and TRBJ2-1; D possibly corresponds to TRBD1 (5 bases). Trimming took off 3 bases at V and 2 bases at J, with 11 bases between the two ends. The CDR3 totals 15 residues. The germline V gene encodes CDR1 LNHDA and CDR2 SQIVND (reference sequence). The CDR3 DNA follows: TGTGCCAGTAGTATGTCCAGGGTCCCCTACAATGAGCAGTTCTTC. Residues: CASSMSRVPYNEQFF.

The chain combines TRBV4-1 with TRBJ2-7, with D maybe TRBD2 (5 bases). The CDR3 has 16 residues. Trimming removed 0 bases at V and 4 bases at J, with 16 bases between. The germline gives CDR1 MGHRA, CDR2 YSYEKL. The CDR3 reads CASSQEGAEAEYEQYF. CDR3 in DNA: TGCGCCAGCAGCCAAGAAGGTGCGGAAGCGGAATACGAGCAGTACTTC.

This clone was seen only once. The CDR3, as DNA: TGTGCCATCAGTGAGTCTCGTGGGACAGGGGGCACAGATACGCAGTATTTT. Translating it yields CAISESRGTGGTDTQYF. V gene TRBV10-3 combines with J gene TRBJ2-3; 10 positions agree with TRBD1. Germline values: CDR1 ENHRY, CDR2 SYGVKD. CDR3 size: 17 residues. V shed 0 bases and J 1 base; nucleotides not matched to a gene: 4.

The chain has TRBV5-6 and TRBJ2-1; 11 nucleotides align to TRBD2. CDR1 is SGHDT, CDR2 YYEEEE, per germline. V shed 4 bases and J 6 bases; nucleotides not matched to a gene: 9. The CDR3 loop spans 16 amino acids. CDR3 in DNA: TGTGCCAGCAGCATATTAGCGGGAGGGATTCTCAATGAGCAGTTCTTC. It encodes CASSILAGGILNEQFF.